These 9 T cell receptor beta chains share one sample of origin, sequenced in a study of cytomegalovirus exposure and HLA in healthy donors. Vbeta (60) and Jbeta (13) primers were used in the PCR. Sequencing was performed with immunoSEQ multiplex PCR; in TCRdb, only in-frame clones are kept and a portion is missing. The profile shows a few hundred thousand clones, 65% to 85% of them singletons. Material: PBMCs. The receptors stem from a man younger than 40 in good health and CMV-seronegative.

To note about this clone: The junction departs from germline at one end; a sequencing error may be responsible. The V call is TRBV6-5, the J call TRBJ1-6; 7 bases agree with TRBD1. This CDR3 spans 14 amino acids. Germline-derived CDR1 and CDR2 are MNHEY and SVGAGI. Here the CDR3 DNA reads TGTGCCAGCAGTTACGGGACAGAATTTTCACCCCCCCACTTT. Encoded protein: CASSYGTEFSPPHF.

The chain joins TRBV10-1 to TRBJ2-5; 8 nucleotides match TRBD2. After removal of 10 bases from V and 3 bases from J, the junction contained 16 bases not matched to a gene. Germline V gene sequence: CDR1 WNHNN, CDR2 SYGVQD (reference sequence). The CDR3 totals 16 residues. In DNA, the CDR3 is TGCGCCAACCTAAAGCCCGGGAGGGAGAGAGAAGAGACCCAGTACTTC. Amino acids: CANLKPGREREETQYF.

J is TRBJ2-1 and V is TRBV15; tentative D call: TRBD1 (6 bases). The CDR3 sequence is 18 residues long. The ends were cut back, 3 bases at V and 5 bases at J, with 23 bases in the middle. Germline lookup yields CDR1 LNHNV and CDR2 YYDKDF (reference sequence). CDR3 in DNA: TGTGCCACCAGCAGGCCCCTTTCACAGGGTACCCCTAACAATGAGCAGTTCTTC. This translates into CATSRPLSQGTPNNEQFF.

The chain recombines TRBV19 with TRBJ2-3; perhaps TRBD1 as D (7 bases). Germline-derived CDR1 and CDR2 are LNHDA and SQIVND (reference sequence). CDR3 length: 15 residues. Trimming left V 5 bases short and J 6 bases short, with 18 bases between. The CDR3 loop is CASSAGTLRGDTQYF. The CDR3 region has the DNA TGTGCCAGTAGTGCGGGGACGCTCAGGGGGGATACGCAGTATTTT.

This chain uses TRBV27 with TRBJ1-3; 7 bases line up with TRBD1. Germline-derived CDR1 and CDR2 are MNHEY and SMNVEV (reference sequence). This CDR3 is built from 15 residues. V trimming: 6 bases; J trimming: 2 bases; junction bases outside the gene matches: 7. CDR3 nucleotides: TGTGCCAGCAGCAGAGACAGGGCTCCTGGAAACACCATATATTTT. It yields the protein CASSRDRAPGNTIYF.

This sequence joins TRBV28 and TRBJ2-7; D is possibly TRBD2 (6 bases). The CDR3 loop spans 15 amino acids. The germline V gene encodes CDR1 MDHEN and CDR2 SYDVKM. The germline V and J ends were trimmed by 4 bases and 2 bases, with 15 bases remaining between them. DNA of the CDR3: TGTGCCAGCAGTTCACTAGGACGGGGGACCTACGAGCAGTACTTC. Translated, it gives CASSSLGRGTYEQYF.

This clone has a handful of counts. The rearrangement joins TRBV7-8 to TRBJ1-2, with D unclear. Trimming took 5 bases from V and 3 from J, leaving 10 bases between them. Germline lookup yields CDR1 SGHVS and CDR2 FQNEAQ. This CDR3 has 13 amino acids. CDR3 in DNA: TGTGCCAGCAGCCCTCTAACGTACTATGGCTACACCTTC. Encoded protein: CASSPLTYYGYTF.

The chain links TRBV7-3 to TRBJ1-3; no clear D gene. The V end lost 2 bases, the J end lost 0 bases, and 2 bases lay between the germline ends. The CDR3 covers 13 residues. The germline V gene has CDR1 SGHTA and CDR2 FQGTGA. CDR3 DNA sequence: TGTGCCAGCAGCTTACACTCTGGAAACACCATATATTTT. It encodes CASSLHSGNTIYF.

This clone was counted between two and nine times. The genes are TRBV7-8 and TRBJ2-3; D gene ambiguous. Trimming left V 2 bases short and J 1 base short, with 10 bases between. CDR3 length: 15 residues. Germline-derived CDR1 and CDR2 are SGHVS and FQNEAQ. The CDR3, as DNA: TGTGCCAGCAGCTTAAATCCATCCCGCACAGATACGCAGTATTTT. It yields the protein CASSLNPSRTDTQYF.